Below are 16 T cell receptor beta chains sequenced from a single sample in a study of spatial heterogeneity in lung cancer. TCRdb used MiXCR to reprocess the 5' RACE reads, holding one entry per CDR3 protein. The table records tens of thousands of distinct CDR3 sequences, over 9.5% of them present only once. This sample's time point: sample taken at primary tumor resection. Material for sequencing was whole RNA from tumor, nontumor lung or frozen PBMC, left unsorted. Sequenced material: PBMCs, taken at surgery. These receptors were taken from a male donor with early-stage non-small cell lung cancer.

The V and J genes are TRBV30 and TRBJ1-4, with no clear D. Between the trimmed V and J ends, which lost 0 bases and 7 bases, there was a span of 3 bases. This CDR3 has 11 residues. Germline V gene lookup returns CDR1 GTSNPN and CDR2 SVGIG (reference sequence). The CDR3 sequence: CAWSVVEKLFF. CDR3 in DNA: TGTGCCTGGAGTGTCGTTGAAAAACTGTTTTTT. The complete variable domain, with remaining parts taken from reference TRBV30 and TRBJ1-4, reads SQTIHQWPATLVQPVGSPLSLECTVEGTSNPNLYWYRQAAGRGLQLLFYSVGIGQISSEVPQNLSASRPQDRQFILSSKKLLLSDSGFYLCAWSVVEKLFFGSGTQLSVL.

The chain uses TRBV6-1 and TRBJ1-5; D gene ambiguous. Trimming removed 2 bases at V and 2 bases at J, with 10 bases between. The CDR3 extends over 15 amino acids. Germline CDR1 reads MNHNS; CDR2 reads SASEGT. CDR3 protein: CASSEFFGGNQPQHF. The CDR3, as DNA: TGTGCCAGCAGTGAATTTTTTGGCGGCAATCAGCCCCAGCATTTT.

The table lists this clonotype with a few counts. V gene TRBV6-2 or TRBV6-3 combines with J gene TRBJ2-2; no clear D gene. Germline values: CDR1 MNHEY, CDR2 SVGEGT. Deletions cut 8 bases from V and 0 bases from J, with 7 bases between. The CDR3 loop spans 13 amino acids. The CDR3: CASWGTNTGELFF. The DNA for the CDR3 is TGTGCCAGCTGGGGAACGAACACCGGGGAGCTGTTTTTT.

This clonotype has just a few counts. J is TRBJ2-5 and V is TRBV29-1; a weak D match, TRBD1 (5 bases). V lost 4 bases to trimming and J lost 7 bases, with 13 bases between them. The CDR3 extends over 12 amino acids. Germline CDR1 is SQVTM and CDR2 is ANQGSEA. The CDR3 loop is CSVVGAQGTQYF. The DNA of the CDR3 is TGCAGCGTTGTGGGTGCTCAGGGGACCCAGTACTTC. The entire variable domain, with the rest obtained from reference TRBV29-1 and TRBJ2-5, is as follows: SAVISQKPSRDICQRGTSLTIQCQVDSQVTMMFWYRQQPGQSLTLIATANQGSEATYESGFVIDKFPISRPNLTFSTLTVSNMSPEDSSIYLCSVVGAQGTQYFGPGTRLLVL.

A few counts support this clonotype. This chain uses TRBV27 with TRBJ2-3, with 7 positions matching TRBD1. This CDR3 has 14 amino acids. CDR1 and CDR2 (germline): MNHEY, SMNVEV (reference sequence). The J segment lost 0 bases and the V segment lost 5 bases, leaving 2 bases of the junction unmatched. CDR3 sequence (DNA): TGTGCCAGCAGTAAGGACAGGAGCACAGATACGCAGTATTTT. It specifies CASSKDRSTDTQYF.

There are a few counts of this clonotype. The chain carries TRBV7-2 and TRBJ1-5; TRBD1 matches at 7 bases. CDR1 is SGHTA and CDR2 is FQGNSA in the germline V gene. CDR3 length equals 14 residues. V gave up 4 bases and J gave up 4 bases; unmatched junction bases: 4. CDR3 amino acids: CASSWRQGNQPQHF. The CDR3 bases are TGTGCCAGCAGCTGGCGACAGGGTAATCAGCCCCAGCATTTT. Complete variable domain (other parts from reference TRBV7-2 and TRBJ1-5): GAGVSQSPSNKVTEKGKDVELRCDPISGHTALYWYRQSLGQGLEFLIYFQGNSAPDKSGLPSDRFSAERTGGSVSTLTIQRTQQEDSAVYLCASSWRQGNQPQHFGDGTRLSIL.

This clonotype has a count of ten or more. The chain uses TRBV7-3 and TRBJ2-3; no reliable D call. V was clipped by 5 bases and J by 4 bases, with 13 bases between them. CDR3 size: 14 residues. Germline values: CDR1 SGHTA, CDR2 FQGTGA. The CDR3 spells CASSPMARSDTQYF. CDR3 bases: TGTGCCAGCAGCCCAATGGCCAGGTCAGATACGCAGTATTTT.

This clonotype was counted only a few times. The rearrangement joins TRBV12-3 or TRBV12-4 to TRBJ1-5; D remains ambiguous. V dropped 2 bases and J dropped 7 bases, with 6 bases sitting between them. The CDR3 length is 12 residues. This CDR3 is CASSLSGQPQHF. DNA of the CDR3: TGTGCCAGCAGTTTAAGTGGACAGCCCCAGCATTTT.

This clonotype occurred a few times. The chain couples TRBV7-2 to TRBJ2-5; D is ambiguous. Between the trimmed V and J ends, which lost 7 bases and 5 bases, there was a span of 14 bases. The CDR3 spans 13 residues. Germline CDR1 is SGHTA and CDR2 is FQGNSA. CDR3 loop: CASTPAPPETQYF. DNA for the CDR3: TGTGCCAGCACCCCGGCCCCGCCGGAGACCCAGTACTTC.

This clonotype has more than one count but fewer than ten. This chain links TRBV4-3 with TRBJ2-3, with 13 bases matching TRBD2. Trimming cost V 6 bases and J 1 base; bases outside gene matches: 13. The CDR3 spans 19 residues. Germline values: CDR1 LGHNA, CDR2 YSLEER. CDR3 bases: TGCGCCAGCAGTCTACTTACTAGCGGGGGGGCCGGGGGCACAGATACGCAGTATTTT. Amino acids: CASSLLTSGGAGGTDTQYF.

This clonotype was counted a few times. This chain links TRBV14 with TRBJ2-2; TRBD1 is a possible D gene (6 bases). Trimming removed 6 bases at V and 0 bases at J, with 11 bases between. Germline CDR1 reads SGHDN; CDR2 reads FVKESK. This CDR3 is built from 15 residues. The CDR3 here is CASSWQGTNTGELFF. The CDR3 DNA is TGTGCCAGCAGTTGGCAGGGGACGAACACCGGGGAGCTGTTTTTT.

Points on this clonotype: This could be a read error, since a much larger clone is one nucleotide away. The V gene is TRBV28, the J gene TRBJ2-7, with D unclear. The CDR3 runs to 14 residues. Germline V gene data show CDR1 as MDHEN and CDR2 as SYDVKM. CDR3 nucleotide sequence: TGTACCAGCAGTTTAGGCAGTGCAGTCTACGAGCAGTACTTC. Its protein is CTSSLGSAVYEQYF.

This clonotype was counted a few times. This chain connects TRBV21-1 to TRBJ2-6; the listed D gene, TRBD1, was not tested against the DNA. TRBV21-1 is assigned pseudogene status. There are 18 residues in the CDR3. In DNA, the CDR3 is TGTGCCAGCAGCAAGCCGGGACAGGTCTACTCTGGGGCCAACGTCCTGACTTTC. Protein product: CASSKPGQVYSGANVLTF.

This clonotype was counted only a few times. The CDR3 here is CATSAPVAGVSDTQYF. The CDR3 DNA reads as TGTGCCACCAGTGCCCCAGTAGCGGGAGTCTCAGATACGCAGTATTTT. This chain uses TRBV24-1 with TRBJ2-3, with TRBD2 matching 9 bases. CDR1 and CDR2 from the germline V gene are KGHDR and SFDVKD. V lost 5 bases to trimming and J lost 4 bases; unmatched junction nucleotides: 9. CDR3 length: 16 residues.

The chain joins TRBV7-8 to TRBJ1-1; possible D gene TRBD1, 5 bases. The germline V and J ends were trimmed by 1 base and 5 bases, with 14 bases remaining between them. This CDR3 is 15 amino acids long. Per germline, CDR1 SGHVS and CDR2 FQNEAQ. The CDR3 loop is CASSLEIRDPTEAFF. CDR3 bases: TGTGCCAGCAGCTTAGAAATCAGGGATCCAACTGAAGCTTTCTTT.

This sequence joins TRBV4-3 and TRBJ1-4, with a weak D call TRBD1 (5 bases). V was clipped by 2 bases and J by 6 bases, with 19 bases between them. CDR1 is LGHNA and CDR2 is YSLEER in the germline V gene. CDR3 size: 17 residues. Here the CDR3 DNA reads TGCGCCAGCAGCCAACGTCCCGGGACTGACTGGGATGAAAAACTGTTTTTT. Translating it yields CASSQRPGTDWDEKLFF.